This T cell receptor (beta chain) was sequenced during a study of blood T cell repertoires in COVID-19. In its sample, this clone was seen once. Looked up from germline, CDR1 is SGHDT and CDR2 is YYEEEE. The V gene lost 4 bases and the J gene lost 2 bases, with 11 bases spanning the gap. There are 14 residues in the CDR3. Only in-frame clones appear in the TCRdb table, and some are missing; sequencing was by immunoSEQ multiplex PCR. The data hold around 150,000 clones, with approximately 90% observed a single time. The clonotype originates from a woman aged 55-70 years with active COVID-19. V is TRBV5-6 and J is TRBJ2-3; no clear D gene. Sequenced input: peripheral blood. CDR3 sequence: CASSQSPNTDTQYF. The CDR3, as DNA: TGTGCCAGCAGCCAATCACCTAACACAGATACGCAGTATTTT.